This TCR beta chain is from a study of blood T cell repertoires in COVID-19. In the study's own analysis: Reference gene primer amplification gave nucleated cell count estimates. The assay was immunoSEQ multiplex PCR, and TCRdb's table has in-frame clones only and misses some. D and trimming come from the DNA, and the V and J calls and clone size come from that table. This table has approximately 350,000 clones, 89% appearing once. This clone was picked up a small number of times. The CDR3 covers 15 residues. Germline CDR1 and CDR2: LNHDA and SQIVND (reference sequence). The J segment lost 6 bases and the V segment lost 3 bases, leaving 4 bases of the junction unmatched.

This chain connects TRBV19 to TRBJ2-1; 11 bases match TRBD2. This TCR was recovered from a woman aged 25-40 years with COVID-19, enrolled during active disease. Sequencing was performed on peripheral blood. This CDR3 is CASSISGRVPNEQFF. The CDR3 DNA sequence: TGTGCCAGTAGTATTAGCGGGAGGGTCCCCAATGAGCAGTTCTTC. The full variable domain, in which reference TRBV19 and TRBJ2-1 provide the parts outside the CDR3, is DGGITQSPKYLFRKEGQNVTLSCEQNLNHDAMYWYRQDPGQGLRLIYYSQIVNDFQKGDIAEGYSVSREKKESFPLTVTSAQKNPTAFYLCASSISGRVPNEQFFGPGTRLTVL.